A selection of T cell receptor beta chains follows, all from one sample in a study of T cells in Graves' hyperthyroidism and ophthalmopathy. TCRdb passed the multiplex PCR reads through MiXCR, listing each CDR3 protein once. The repertoire includes hundreds of thousands of distinct CDR3 sequences, around 15% of them detected once, and 11% to 15% sits in the top ten. The sequenced material came from blood. These receptors originate from a woman aged 40 to 55 with Graves' hyperthyroidism. Both conserved end residues are part of each CDR3. The D gene is left open where the match is weak. A row's size may be missing; if present it is once, few, many or a size class.

TRBV27	TRBJ1-4	-	-	CASSPYAGGGGGELFF	TGTGCCAGCAGTCCCTATGCCGGGGGCGGCGGAGGAGAACTGTTTTTT
TRBV4-1	TRBJ2-7	-	few	CASSQEYEGVGNEQYF	TGCGCCAGCAGCCAAGAGTACGAGGGAGTTGGCAACGAGCAGTACTTC
TRBV28	TRBJ2-3	TRBD2	many	CASSLSGLGADTQYF	TGTGCCAGCAGTTTATCCGGACTAGGTGCAGATACGCAGTATTTT
TRBV5-1	TRBJ2-3	TRBD2	many	CASGLAGEGDTQYF	TGCGCCAGCGGACTAGCGGGAGAAGGAGATACGCAGTATTTT
TRBV11-1	TRBJ2-5	TRBD1	few	CASSSLQGGETQYF	TGTGCCAGCAGCTCTCTACAGGGGGGAGAGACCCAGTACTTC
TRBV20-1	TRBJ2-3	-	many	CSASTTVPDTQYF	TGCAGTGCTAGCACAACCGTGCCAGATACGCAGTATTTT
TRBV20-1	TRBJ2-3	-	many	CSARSGYPRTDTQYF	TGCAGTGCTAGGTCGGGCTACCCACGGACAGATACGCAGTATTTT
TRBV6-1	TRBJ2-3	TRBD2	few	CASQTSGRGTDTQYF	TGTGCCAGCCAGACTAGCGGGAGGGGTACAGATACGCAGTATTTT
TRBV2	TRBJ1-2	-	many	CASSEGPFGVSGYTF	TGTGCCAGCAGTGAGGGACCGTTCGGGGTGAGCGGCTACACCTTC
TRBV28	TRBJ2-1	-	many	CASSYSPNEQFF	TGTGCCAGCAGTTACAGTCCCAATGAGCAGTTCTTC
TRBV28	TRBJ2-1	-	many	CAVVATGESEQFF	TGTGCCGTTGTCGCGACGGGAGAAAGTGAGCAGTTCTTC
TRBV4-1	TRBJ1-6	-	-	CTSSQANLSPLHF	TGCACCAGCAGCCAAGCTAATCTTTCACCCCTCCACTTT
TRBV30	TRBJ2-6	-	-	CAWKFGANVLTF	TGTGCCTGGAAGTTTGGGGCCAACGTCCTGACTTTC
TRBV20-1	TRBJ2-3	-	many	CSATVLSDTQYF	TGCAGTGCTACCGTTCTCTCAGATACGCAGTATTTT
TRBV28	TRBJ2-1	TRBD1	many	CASSLPGQGAGSNEQFF	TGTGCCAGCAGTTTACCGGGACAGGGGGCAGGTAGCAATGAGCAGTTCTTC
TRBV6-1	TRBJ2-2	TRBD1	many	CASRWDRVKKGELFF	TGTGCCAGCAGATGGGACAGGGTAAAGAAAGGGGAGCTGTTTTTT
TRBV20-1	TRBJ2-3	TRBD2	many	CSAGTSGNTDTQYF	TGCAGTGCTGGGACTAGCGGGAACACAGATACGCAGTATTTT
TRBV5-1	TRBJ2-5	-	few	CASSSIVFGDQETQYF	TGCGCCAGCAGCTCAATAGTCTTTGGAGACCAAGAGACCCAGTACTTC
TRBV10-1	TRBJ2-2	-	-	CASSKGSPGELFF	TGCGCCAGCAGTAAAGGGAGTCCCGGGGAGCTGTTTTTT
TRBV27	TRBJ2-1	TRBD2	many	CASSSRSGSYSYNEQFF	TGTGCCAGCAGTTCCCGGAGCGGGAGCTACTCCTACAATGAGCAGTTCTTC
TRBV27	TRBJ2-7	TRBD2	many	CASSLVSGSPLEQYF	TGTGCCAGCAGTTTGGTTAGCGGGAGCCCCCTCGAGCAGTACTTC
TRBV27	TRBJ1-6	-	few	CASRPSWLSPLHF	TGTGCCAGCAGACCCTCCTGGCTTTCACCCCTCCACTTT
TRBV7-6	TRBJ1-6	-	few	CASSLGVSDVNSPLHF	TGTGCCAGCAGCTTAGGAGTGTCAGATGTTAATTCACCCCTCCACTTT
TRBV7-8	TRBJ2-5	-	few	CASSLGLGLMIQETQYF	TGTGCCAGCAGCTTAGGACTGGGACTGATGATACAAGAGACCCAGTACTTC
TRBV3-1	TRBJ1-4	-	-	CASSLTRTALNEKLFF	TGTGCCAGCAGCCTGACTCGGACCGCATTAAATGAAAAACTGTTTTTT
TRBV7-3	TRBJ2-3	-	few	CASSVSGGGSTDTQYF	TGTGCCAGCAGCGTTTCCGGGGGTGGGAGCACAGATACGCAGTATTTT
TRBV4-1	TRBJ2-1	-	many	CASSQGASNEQFF	TGCGCCAGCAGCCAAGGAGCTTCAAATGAGCAGTTCTTC
TRBV14	TRBJ1-4	TRBD1	-	CASSSDRGENEKLFF	TGTGCCAGCAGTTCGGACAGGGGCGAAAATGAAAAACTGTTTTTT
TRBV10-3	TRBJ1-5	TRBD1	many	CAISENPDRVLGMNQPQHF	TGTGCCATCAGTGAAAACCCAGACAGGGTGTTGGGAATGAATCAGCCCCAGCATTTT
TRBV7-2	TRBJ2-7	TRBD2	many	CASSLASSGGYYEQYF	TGTGCCAGCAGCTTAGCCTCCAGCGGGGGATACTACGAGCAGTACTTC
TRBV5-1	TRBJ2-1	TRBD2	many	CASSLDASGRFAEQFF	TGCGCCAGCAGCTTGGATGCTAGCGGGAGATTCGCTGAGCAGTTCTTC
TRBV29-1	TRBJ2-3	TRBD2	-	CSVEVLAGVTDTQYF	TGCAGCGTTGAGGTCCTAGCGGGAGTAACAGATACGCAGTATTTT
TRBV10-1	TRBJ2-5	TRBD1	few	CASSKTGYQETQYF	TGCGCCAGCAGTAAGACAGGGTATCAAGAGACCCAGTACTTC
TRBV28	TRBJ1-4	-	many	CASSAVGDWDEKLFF	TGTGCCAGCAGCGCCGTGGGGGACTGGGATGAAAAACTGTTTTTT